The 10 T cell receptor beta chains below were found in one sample sequenced in a study of T cells in localized non-small cell lung cancer (dated by TCRdb to 2019 to 2021). The protocol used for the library was the immunoSEQ multiplex PCR assay. TCRdb took this table from immuneACCESS and kept in-frame rearrangements with V and J called. Such tables lack part of the clones; where checked against another copy, unresolved V genes explain under half of the gap, and the rest is unexplained. Within this sample are 130,000 or so clones, with roughly 90% of them counted one time only. Jointly, the top ten make up over 1.5% of the sample. Material: peripheral blood, obtained before any cancer treatment. The receptor set was obtained from a female donor over 55 with stage I lung adenocarcinoma.

The rearrangement links TRBV6-5 to TRBJ2-7, with D perhaps being TRBD1 or TRBD2 (7 bases each). Trimming cost V 2 bases and J 2 bases, with 16 bases left between them. The CDR3 consists of 16 residues. Germline assignment: CDR1 MNHEY and CDR2 SVGAGI. CDR3: CASSYHGRGGTYEQYF. The CDR3 nucleotides read TGTGCCAGCAGTTACCATGGCAGGGGGGGTACCTACGAGCAGTACTTC.

The gene calls are TRBV11-2 and TRBJ2-7; the D is unclear. V was clipped by 5 bases and J by 3 bases, with 11 bases between them. The length of the CDR3 is 13 residues. Germline-derived CDR1 and CDR2 are SGHAT and FQNNGV. In DNA, the CDR3 is TGTGCCAGCAGCCCTCCCATCGACTACGAGCAGTACTTC. Protein product: CASSPPIDYEQYF. The full variable domain, its missing parts supplied by reference TRBV11-2 and TRBJ2-7, is EAGVAQSPRYKIIEKRQSVAFWCNPISGHATLYWYQQILGQGPKLLIQFQNNGVVDDSQLPKDRFSAERLKGVDSTLKIQPAKLEDSAVYLCASSPPIDYEQYFGPGTRLTVT.

The chain carries TRBV19 and TRBJ1-2; TRBD1 matches 7 bases. The CDR3 loop spans 13 amino acids. Trimming at V came to 6 bases and at J to 3 bases, leaving 4 bases not matched to a gene. Germline loops: CDR1 LNHDA, CDR2 SQIVND (reference sequence). CDR3 nucleotide sequence: TGTGCCAGTAGGAGACAGGGCTACTATGGCTACACCTTC. It encodes CASRRQGYYGYTF.

V is TRBV10-2 and J is TRBJ1-1; D perhaps matches TRBD1 (5 bases). Trimming pared 7 bases from V and 5 bases from J, leaving 26 bases between. The CDR3 is 17 residues long. The germline gives CDR1 WSHSY, CDR2 SAAADI. This CDR3 reads CASIQSGAPVGGTEAFF. CDR3 in DNA: TGCGCCAGCATTCAATCTGGAGCCCCTGTCGGGGGAACTGAAGCTTTCTTT.

The chain joins TRBV2 to TRBJ2-1, with a weak D call TRBD1 (5 bases). CDR1 and CDR2 (germline): SNHLY, FYNNEI. The V gene lost 6 bases and the J gene lost 2 bases, with 11 bases spanning the gap. CDR3 size: 14 residues. The CDR3 bases are TGTGCCAGCAGGCAGCGACAGACCTACAATGAGCAGTTCTTC. Amino acids: CASRQRQTYNEQFF. Full variable domain (missing parts from reference TRBV2 and TRBJ2-1): EPEVTQTPSHQVTQMGQEVILRCVPISNHLYFYWYRQILGQKVEFLVSFYNNEISEKSEIFDDQFSVERPDGSNFTLKIRSTKLEDSAMYFCASRQRQTYNEQFFGPGTRLTVL.

The J gene is TRBJ2-2, the V gene TRBV5-4; 7 nucleotides align to TRBD1. Germline V gene data show CDR1 as SGHNT and CDR2 as YYREEE (reference sequence). CDR3 length: 16 residues. V dropped 2 bases and J dropped 5; count of bases not matched to a gene: 9. The CDR3 DNA reads as TGTGCCAGCAGCTTCCCACGAGACAGGGCAACCGGGGAGCTGTTTTTT. This sequence encodes CASSFPRDRATGELFF.

J is TRBJ1-5 and V is TRBV2; no clear D. Looked up from germline, CDR1 is SNHLY and CDR2 is FYNNEI. The V gene lost 4 bases and the J gene lost 2 bases, with 9 bases spanning the gap. The CDR3 runs to 14 residues. The CDR3 here is CASSGVMGNQPQHF. Here the CDR3 DNA reads TGTGCCAGCAGTGGAGTTATGGGCAATCAGCCCCAGCATTTT.

The CDR3 DNA is TGCGCCAGCAGCACCCCGGGACTAGCTACCTACAATGAGCAGTTCTTC. It specifies CASSTPGLATYNEQFF. The chain carries TRBV5-1 and TRBJ2-1, with 9 bases fitting TRBD2. CDR3 length: 16 amino acids. V lost 4 bases to trimming and J lost 2 bases; unmatched junction nucleotides: 7. Germline loops: CDR1 SGHRS, CDR2 YFSETQ.

The CDR3 DNA sequence: TGTGCCAGCTCACAGCTAGCGGGCGCCACGAACACCGGGGAGCTGTTTTTT. It translates to CASSQLAGATNTGELFF. This chain uses TRBV18 with TRBJ2-2; 8 bases agree with TRBD2. This CDR3 contains 17 residues. The germline V gene has CDR1 KGHSH and CDR2 LQKENI. After removal of 4 bases from V and 0 bases from J, the junction contained 7 bases not matched to a gene.

The chain employs TRBV7-9 and TRBJ2-1, with D tentatively TRBD2 (5 bases). V dropped 5 bases and J dropped 5 bases, with 19 bases sitting between them. There are 16 residues in the CDR3. Germline V gene sequence: CDR1 SEHNR, CDR2 FQNEAQ (reference sequence). The CDR3 is CASSPLRLAFNNEQFF. The DNA for the CDR3 is TGTGCCAGCAGCCCGCTCCGGTTAGCGTTCAACAATGAGCAGTTCTTC.